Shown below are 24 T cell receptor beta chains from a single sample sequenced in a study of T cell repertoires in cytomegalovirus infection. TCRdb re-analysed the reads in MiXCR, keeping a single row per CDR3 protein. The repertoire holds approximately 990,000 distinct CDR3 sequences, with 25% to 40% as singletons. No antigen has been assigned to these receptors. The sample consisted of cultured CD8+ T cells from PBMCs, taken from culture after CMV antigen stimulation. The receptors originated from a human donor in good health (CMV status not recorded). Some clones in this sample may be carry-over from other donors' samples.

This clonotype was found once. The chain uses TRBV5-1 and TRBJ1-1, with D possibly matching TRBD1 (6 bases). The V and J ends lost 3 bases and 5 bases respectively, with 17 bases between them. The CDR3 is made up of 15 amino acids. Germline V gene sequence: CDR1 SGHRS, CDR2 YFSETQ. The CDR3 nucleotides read TGCGCCAGCAGCTCCCCGAGGGGGGCGCAAACTGAAGCTTTCTTT. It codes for CASSSPRGAQTEAFF.

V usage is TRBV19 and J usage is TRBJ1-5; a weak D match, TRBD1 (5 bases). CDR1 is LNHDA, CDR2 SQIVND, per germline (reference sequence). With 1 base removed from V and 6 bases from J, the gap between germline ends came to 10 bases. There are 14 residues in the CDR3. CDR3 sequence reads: CASSIGPGGQPQHF. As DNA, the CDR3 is TGTGCCAGTAGTATAGGACCGGGGGGTCAGCCCCAGCATTTT.

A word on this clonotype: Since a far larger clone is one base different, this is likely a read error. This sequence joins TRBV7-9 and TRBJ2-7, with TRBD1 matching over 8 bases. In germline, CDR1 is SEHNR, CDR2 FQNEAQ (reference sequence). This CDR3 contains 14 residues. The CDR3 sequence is CANSPGQGPYEQYF. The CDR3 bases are TGTGCCAACAGCCCCGGACAGGGCCCGTACGAGCAGTACTTC.

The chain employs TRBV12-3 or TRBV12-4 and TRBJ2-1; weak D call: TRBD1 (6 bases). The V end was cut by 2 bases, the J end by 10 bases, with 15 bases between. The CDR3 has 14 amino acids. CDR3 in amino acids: CASSLSQGEREQFF. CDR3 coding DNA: TGTGCCAGCAGTTTATCACAGGGCGAAAGGGAGCAGTTCTTC.

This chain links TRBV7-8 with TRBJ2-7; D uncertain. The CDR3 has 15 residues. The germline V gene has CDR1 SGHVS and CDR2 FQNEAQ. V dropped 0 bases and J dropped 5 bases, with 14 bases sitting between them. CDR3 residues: CASSLAVTFLDEQYF. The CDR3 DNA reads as TGTGCCAGCAGCTTAGCAGTTACCTTCCTAGACGAGCAGTACTTC.

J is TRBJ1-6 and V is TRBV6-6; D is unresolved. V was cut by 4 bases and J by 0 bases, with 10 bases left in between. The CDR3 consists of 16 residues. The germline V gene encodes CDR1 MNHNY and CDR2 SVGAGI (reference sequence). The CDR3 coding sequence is TGTGCCAGCAGTTCCCTGATGAGCTCCTATAATTCACCCCTCCACTTT. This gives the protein CASSSLMSSYNSPLHF.

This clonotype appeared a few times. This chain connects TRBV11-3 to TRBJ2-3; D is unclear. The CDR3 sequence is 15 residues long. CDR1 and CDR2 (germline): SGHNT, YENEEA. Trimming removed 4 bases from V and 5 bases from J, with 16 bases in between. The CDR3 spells CASSSYDTEVDTQYF. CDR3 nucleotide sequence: TGTGCCAGCAGCTCGTACGACACCGAGGTAGATACGCAGTATTTT.

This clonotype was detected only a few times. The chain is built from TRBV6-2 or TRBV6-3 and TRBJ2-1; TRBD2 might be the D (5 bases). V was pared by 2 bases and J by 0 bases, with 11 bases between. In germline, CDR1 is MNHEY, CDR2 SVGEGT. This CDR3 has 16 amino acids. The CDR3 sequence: CASSYTTRYSYNEQFF. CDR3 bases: TGTGCCAGCAGTTACACCACTAGATACTCCTACAATGAGCAGTTCTTC.

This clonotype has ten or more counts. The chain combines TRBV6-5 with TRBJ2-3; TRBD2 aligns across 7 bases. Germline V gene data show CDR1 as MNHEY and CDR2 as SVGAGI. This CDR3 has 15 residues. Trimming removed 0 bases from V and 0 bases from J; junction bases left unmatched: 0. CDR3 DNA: TGTGCCAGCAGTTACTCGGGGGGGAGCACAGATACGCAGTATTTT. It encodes CASSYSGGSTDTQYF.

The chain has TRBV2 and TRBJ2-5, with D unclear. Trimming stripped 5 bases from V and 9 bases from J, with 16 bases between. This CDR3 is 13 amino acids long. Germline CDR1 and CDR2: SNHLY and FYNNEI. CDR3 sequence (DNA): TGTGCCAGCAGTACCAACTCCGAGCGAGCCCAGTACTTC. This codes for CASSTNSERAQYF. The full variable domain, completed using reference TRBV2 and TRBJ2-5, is EPEVTQTPSHQVTQMGQEVILRCVPISNHLYFYWYRQILGQKVEFLVSFYNNEISEKSEIFDDQFSVERPDGSNFTLKIRSTKLEDSAMYFCASSTNSERAQYFGPGTRLLVL.

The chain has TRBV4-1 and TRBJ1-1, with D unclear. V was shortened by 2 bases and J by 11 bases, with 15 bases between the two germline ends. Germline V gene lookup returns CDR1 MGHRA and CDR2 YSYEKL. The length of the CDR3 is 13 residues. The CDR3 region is CASSQIGGGRAFF. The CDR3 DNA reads TGCGCCAGCAGCCAAATCGGAGGTGGTAGGGCTTTCTTT.

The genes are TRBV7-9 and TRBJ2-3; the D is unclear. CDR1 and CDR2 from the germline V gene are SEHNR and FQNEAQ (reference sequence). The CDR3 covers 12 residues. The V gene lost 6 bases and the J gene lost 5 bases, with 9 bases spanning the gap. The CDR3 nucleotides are TGTGCCAGCAGGGATGGTGGAGATACGCAGTATTTT. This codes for CASRDGGDTQYF.

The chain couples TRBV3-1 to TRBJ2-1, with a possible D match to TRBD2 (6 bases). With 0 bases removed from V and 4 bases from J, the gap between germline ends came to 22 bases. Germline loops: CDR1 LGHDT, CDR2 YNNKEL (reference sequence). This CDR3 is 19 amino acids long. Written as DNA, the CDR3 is TGTGCCAGCAGCCAAGATCGGGTCGGGCAGGGTCGGGAGTACAATGAGCAGTTCTTC. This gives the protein CASSQDRVGQGREYNEQFF.

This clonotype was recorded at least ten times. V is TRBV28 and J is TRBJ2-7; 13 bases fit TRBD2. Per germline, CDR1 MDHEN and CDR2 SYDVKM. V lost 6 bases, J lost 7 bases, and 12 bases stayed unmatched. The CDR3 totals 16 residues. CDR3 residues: CASSTRTSGGRGEQYV. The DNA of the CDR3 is TGTGCCAGCAGCACCCGGACTAGCGGGGGTCGGGGGGAGCAGTACGTC.

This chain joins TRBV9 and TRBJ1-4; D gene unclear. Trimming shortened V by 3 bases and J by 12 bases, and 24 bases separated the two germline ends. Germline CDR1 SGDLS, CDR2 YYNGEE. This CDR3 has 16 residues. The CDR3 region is CASSGGLTSNEKELFF. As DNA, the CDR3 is TGTGCCAGCAGCGGGGGATTGACATCTAATGAAAAGGAACTGTTTTTT.

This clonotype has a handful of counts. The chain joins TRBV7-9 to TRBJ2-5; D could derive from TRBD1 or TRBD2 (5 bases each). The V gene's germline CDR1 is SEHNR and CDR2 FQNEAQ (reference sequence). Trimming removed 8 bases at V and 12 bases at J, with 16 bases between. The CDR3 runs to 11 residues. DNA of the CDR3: TGTGCCAGCTATGCGAGGGGTATGAAGTACTTC. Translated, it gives CASYARGMKYF.

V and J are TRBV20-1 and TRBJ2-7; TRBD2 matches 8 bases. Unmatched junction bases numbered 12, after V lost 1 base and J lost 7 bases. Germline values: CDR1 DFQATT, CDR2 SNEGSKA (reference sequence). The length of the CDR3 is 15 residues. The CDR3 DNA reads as TGCAGTGCTAGAGCTCCGGGGGGGACCCTATGGGAGCAGTACTTC. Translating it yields CSARAPGGTLWEQYF.

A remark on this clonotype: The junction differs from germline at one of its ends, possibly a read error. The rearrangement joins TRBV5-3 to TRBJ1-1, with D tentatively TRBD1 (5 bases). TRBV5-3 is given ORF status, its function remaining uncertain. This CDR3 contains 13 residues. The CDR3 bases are TGTTCCAGCTTCAGGGAGTCTAACACTGAAGCTTTCTTT. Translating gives CSSFRESNTEAFF.

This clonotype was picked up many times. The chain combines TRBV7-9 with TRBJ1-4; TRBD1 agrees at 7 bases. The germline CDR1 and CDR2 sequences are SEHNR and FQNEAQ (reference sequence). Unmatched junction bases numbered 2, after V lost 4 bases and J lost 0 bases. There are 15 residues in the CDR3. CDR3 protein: CASSYGTATNEKLFF. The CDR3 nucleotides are TGTGCCAGCAGCTACGGGACAGCAACTAATGAAAAACTGTTTTTT.

The CDR3 protein is CASSSIRTAGFTEAFF. The CDR3 DNA follows: TGTGCCAGCAGTTCAATCCGGACAGCGGGATTCACTGAAGCTTTCTTT. The gene calls are TRBV6-2 or TRBV6-3 and TRBJ1-1; D perhaps matches TRBD1 (6 bases). There are 16 residues in the CDR3. Germline CDR1 reads MNHEY; CDR2 reads SVGEGT. The V and J ends lost 4 bases and 4 bases respectively, with 19 bases between them.

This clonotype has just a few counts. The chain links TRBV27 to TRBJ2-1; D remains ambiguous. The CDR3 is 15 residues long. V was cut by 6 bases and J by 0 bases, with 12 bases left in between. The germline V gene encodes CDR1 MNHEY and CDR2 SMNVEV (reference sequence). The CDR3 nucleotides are TGTGCCAGCAGCGAGGATAGCTTCTCCTACAATGAGCAGTTCTTC. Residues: CASSEDSFSYNEQFF.

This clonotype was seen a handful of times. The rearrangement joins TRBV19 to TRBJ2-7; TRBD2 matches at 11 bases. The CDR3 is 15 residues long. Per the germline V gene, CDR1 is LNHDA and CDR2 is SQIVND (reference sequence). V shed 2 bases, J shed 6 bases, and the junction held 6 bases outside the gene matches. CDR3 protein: CASSISLAGGPEQYF. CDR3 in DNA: TGTGCCAGTAGTATATCGCTAGCGGGGGGACCCGAGCAGTACTTC.

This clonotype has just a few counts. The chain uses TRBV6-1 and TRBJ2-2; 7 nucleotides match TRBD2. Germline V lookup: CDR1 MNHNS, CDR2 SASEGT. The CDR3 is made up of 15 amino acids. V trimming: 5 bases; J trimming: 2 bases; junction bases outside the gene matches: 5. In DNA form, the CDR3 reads TGTGCCAGCAGTCCGGGACTACCTAACACCGGGGAGCTGTTTTTT. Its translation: CASSPGLPNTGELFF.

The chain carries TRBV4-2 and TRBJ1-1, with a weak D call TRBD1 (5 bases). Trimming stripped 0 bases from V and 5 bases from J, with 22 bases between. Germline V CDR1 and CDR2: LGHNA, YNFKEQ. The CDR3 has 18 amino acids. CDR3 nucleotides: TGTGCCAGCAGCCAAGAGATGACGGACAACTTGGGAAGAACTGAAGCTTTCTTT. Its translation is CASSQEMTDNLGRTEAFF.